The 4 T cell receptor beta chains below all came from one sample that was sequenced in a study of blood T cell repertoires in COVID-19. Sequencing used immunoSEQ multiplex PCR; TCRdb keeps in-frame clones, though not all of them. This repertoire shows about 110,000 clones, roughly four fifths found once; its top ten account for more than 13%. Sample: peripheral blood. The source of these receptors is a woman aged 55 to 70 with acute or convalescent COVID-19.

DNA of the CDR3: TGTGCCAGCAGCCCAGGTAGGGGTGAGCTCCTATTTTCACCCCTCCACTTT. Translating gives CASSPGRGELLFSPLHF. The chain uses TRBV13 and TRBJ1-6; D possibly corresponds to TRBD1 (5 bases). Germline V lookup: CDR1 PRHDT, CDR2 FYEKMQ (reference sequence). This CDR3 is 17 amino acids long. The V gene lost 5 bases and the J gene lost 9 bases, with 23 bases spanning the gap.

V gene TRBV7-8 combines with J gene TRBJ1-3; 9 nucleotides agree with TRBD1. The V gene end was trimmed by 4 bases and the J gene end by 9 bases; junction bases not matched to a gene: 13. Germline V gives CDR1 SGHVS, CDR2 FQNEAQ. The CDR3 contains 16 residues. The CDR3 coding sequence is TGTGCCAGCAGCTCGACCGGGACAGGGTTCGCTTCCACCATATATTTT. It encodes CASSSTGTGFASTIYF.

The chain uses TRBV18 and TRBJ1-4; tentatively, D is TRBD1 (5 bases). V lost 3 bases, J lost 4 bases, and 12 bases lay in between. CDR3 length: 15 residues. Germline loops: CDR1 KGHSH, CDR2 LQKENI. The CDR3 is CASSPPTDLNEKLFF. The CDR3 DNA is TGTGCCAGCTCACCCCCGACAGACCTTAATGAAAAACTGTTTTTT.

The rearrangement links TRBV28 to TRBJ2-1, with 7 nucleotides matching TRBD2. Trimming removed 10 bases from V and 3 bases from J; junction bases left unmatched: 12. CDR3 length equals 15 residues. Germline V gene data show CDR1 as MDHEN and CDR2 as SYDVKM. CDR3 sequence (DNA): TGTGCCACCATGTGGGGGGGAGGGCGCTACAATGAGCAGTTCTTC. It encodes CATMWGGGRYNEQFF.